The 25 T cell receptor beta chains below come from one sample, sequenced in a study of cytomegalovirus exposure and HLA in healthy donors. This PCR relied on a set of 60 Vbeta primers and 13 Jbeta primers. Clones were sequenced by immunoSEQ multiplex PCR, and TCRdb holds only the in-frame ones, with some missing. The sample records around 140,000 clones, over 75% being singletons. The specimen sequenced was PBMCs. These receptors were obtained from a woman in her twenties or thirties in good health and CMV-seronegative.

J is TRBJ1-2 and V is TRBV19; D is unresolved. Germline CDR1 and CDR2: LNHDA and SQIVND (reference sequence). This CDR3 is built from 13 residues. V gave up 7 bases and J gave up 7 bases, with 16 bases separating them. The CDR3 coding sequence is TGTGCCAGTACCCTCGGTCACGGGGTTGGCTACACCTTC. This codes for CASTLGHGVGYTF. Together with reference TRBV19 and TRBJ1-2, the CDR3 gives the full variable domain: DGGITQSPKYLFRKEGQNVTLSCEQNLNHDAMYWYRQDPGQGLRLIYYSQIVNDFQKGDIAEGYSVSREKKESFPLTVTSAQKNPTAFYLCASTLGHGVGYTFGSGTRLTVV.

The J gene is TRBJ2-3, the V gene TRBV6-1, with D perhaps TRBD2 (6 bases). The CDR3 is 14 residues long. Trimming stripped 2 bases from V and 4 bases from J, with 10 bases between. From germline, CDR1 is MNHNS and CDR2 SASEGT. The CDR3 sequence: CASSELTSPDTQYF. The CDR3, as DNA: TGTGCCAGCAGTGAACTTACTAGCCCAGATACGCAGTATTTT.

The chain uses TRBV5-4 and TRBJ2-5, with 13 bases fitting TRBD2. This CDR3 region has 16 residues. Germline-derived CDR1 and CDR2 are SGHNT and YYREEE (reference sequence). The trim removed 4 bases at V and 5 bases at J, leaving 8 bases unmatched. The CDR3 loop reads CASSTSGGAGSETQYF. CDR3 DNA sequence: TGTGCCAGCAGCACTAGCGGGGGGGCTGGGTCGGAGACCCAGTACTTC.

Here the CDR3 DNA reads TGTGCCAGCAGCGAGGGGACAGGGCGGTTGACTGAAGCTTTCTTT. Protein sequence: CASSEGTGRLTEAFF. The rearrangement links TRBV7-9 to TRBJ1-1; 9 bases agree with TRBD1. The V gene's germline CDR1 is SEHNR and CDR2 FQNEAQ (reference sequence). With V trimmed by 5 bases and J by 5 bases, 9 bases remained unmatched. The CDR3 spans 15 residues. The full variable domain, its missing parts supplied by reference TRBV7-9 and TRBJ1-1, is DTGVSQNPRHKITKRGQNVTFRCDPISEHNRLYWYRQTLGQGPEFLTYFQNEAQLEKSRLLSDRFSAERPKGSFSTLEIQRTEQGDSAMYLCASSEGTGRLTEAFFGQGTRLTVV.

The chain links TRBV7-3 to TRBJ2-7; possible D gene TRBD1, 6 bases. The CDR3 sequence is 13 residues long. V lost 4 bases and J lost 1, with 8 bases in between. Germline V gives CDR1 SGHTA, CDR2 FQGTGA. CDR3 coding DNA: TGTGCCAGCAGCTCCCAGGGGTCCTACGAGCAGTACTTC. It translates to CASSSQGSYEQYF.

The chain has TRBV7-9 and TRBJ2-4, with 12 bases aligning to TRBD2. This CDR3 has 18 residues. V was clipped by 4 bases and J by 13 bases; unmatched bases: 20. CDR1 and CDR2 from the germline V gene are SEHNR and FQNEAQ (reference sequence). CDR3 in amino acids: CASSSHRLEVGLAGLQYF. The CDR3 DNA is TGTGCCAGCAGCTCCCACCGGCTGGAGGTCGGACTAGCGGGACTACAGTACTTC. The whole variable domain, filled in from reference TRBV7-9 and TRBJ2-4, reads DTGVSQNPRHKITKRGQNVTFRCDPISEHNRLYWYRQTLGQGPEFLTYFQNEAQLEKSRLLSDRFSAERPKGSFSTLEIQRTEQGDSAMYLCASSSHRLEVGLAGLQYFGAGTRLSVL.

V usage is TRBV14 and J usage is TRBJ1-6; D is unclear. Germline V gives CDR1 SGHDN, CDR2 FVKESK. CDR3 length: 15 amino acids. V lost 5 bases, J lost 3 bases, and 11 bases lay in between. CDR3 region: CASSNTESYNSPLHF. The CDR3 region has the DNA TGTGCCAGCAGCAATACAGAGAGCTATAATTCACCCCTCCACTTT.

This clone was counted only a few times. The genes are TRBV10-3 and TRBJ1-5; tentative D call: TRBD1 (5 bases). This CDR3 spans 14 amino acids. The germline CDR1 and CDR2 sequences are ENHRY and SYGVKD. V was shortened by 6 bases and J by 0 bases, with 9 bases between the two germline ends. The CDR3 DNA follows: TGTGCCATCAGGGACACAGGTAGCAATCAGCCCCAGCATTTT. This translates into CAIRDTGSNQPQHF.

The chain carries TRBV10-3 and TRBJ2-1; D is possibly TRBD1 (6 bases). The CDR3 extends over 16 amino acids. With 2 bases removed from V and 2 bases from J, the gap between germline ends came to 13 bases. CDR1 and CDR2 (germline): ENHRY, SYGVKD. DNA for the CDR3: TGTGCCATCAGTGAGCAAGGACAGCGAACCTACAATGAGCAGTTCTTC. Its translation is CAISEQGQRTYNEQFF.

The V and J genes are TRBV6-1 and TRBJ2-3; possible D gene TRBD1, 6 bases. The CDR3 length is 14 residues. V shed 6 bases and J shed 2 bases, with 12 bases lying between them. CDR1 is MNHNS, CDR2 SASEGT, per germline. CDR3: CASRAGQFTDTQYF. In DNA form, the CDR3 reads TGTGCCAGCAGGGCTGGACAGTTCACAGATACGCAGTATTTT.

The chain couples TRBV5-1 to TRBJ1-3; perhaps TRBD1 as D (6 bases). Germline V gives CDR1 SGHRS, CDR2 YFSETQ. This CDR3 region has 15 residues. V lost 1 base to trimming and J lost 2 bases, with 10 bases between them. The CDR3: CASSLHRDPGNTIYF. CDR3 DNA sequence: TGCGCCAGCAGCTTGCACAGGGACCCTGGAAACACCATATATTTT. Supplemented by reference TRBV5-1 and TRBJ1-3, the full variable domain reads KAGVTQTPRYLIKTRGQQVTLSCSPISGHRSVSWYQQTPGQGLQFLFEYFSETQRNKGNFPGRFSGRQFSNSRSEMNVSTLELGDSALYLCASSLHRDPGNTIYFGEGSWLTVV.

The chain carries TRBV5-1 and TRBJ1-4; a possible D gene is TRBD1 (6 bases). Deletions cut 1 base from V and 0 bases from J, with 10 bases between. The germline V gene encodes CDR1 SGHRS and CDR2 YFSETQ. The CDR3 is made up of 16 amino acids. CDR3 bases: TGCGCCAGCAGCTTGTGGGGGCCCGCAACTAATGAAAAACTGTTTTTT. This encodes CASSLWGPATNEKLFF.

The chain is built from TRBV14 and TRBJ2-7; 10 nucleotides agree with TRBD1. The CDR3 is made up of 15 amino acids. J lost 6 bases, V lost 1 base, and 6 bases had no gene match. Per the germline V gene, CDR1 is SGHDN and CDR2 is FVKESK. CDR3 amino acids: CASSQAGTGVAEQYF. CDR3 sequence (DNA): TGTGCCAGCAGCCAAGCCGGGACAGGGGTCGCCGAGCAGTACTTC.

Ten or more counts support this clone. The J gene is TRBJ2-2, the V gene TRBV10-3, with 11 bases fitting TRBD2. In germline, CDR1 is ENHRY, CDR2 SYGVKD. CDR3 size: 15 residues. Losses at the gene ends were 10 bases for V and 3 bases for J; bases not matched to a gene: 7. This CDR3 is CASAGSGRDTGELFF. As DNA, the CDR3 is TGTGCCAGCGCGGGTAGCGGGAGGGACACCGGGGAGCTGTTTTTT.

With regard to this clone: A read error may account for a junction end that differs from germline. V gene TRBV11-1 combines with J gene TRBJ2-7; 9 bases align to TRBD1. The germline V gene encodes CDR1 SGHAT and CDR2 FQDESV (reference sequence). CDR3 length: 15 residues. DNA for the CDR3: TGTGCCAGCAGCTTAGCCCCGGACAGGGGCGCGCCACGAGATTTC. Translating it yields CASSLAPDRGAPRDF.

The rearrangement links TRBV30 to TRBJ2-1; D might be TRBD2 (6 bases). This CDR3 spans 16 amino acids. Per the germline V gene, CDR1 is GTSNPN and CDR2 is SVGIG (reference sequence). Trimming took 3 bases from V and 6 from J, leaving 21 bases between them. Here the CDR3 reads CAWSLRRGIFGNEQFF. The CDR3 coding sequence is TGTGCCTGGAGCCTCCGGCGCGGGATTTTCGGCAATGAGCAGTTCTTC. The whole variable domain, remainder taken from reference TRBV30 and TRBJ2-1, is SQTIHQWPATLVQPVGSPLSLECTVEGTSNPNLYWYRQAAGRGLQLLFYSVGIGQISSEVPQNLSASRPQDRQFILSSKKLLLSDSGFYLCAWSLRRGIFGNEQFFGPGTRLTVL.

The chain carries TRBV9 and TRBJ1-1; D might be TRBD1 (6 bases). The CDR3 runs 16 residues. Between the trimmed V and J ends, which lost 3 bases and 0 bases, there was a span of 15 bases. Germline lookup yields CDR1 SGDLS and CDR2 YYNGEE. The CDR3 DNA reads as TGTGCCAGCAGCGCCTACCAGGGGATTATGAACACTGAAGCTTTCTTT. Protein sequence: CASSAYQGIMNTEAFF.

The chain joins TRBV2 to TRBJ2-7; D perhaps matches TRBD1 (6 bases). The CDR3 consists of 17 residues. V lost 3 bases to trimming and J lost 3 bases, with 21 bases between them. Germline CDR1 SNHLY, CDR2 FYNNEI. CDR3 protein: CASSEGRGWSPDYEQYF. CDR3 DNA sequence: TGTGCCAGCAGTGAGGGCAGGGGTTGGTCCCCAGACTACGAGCAGTACTTC.

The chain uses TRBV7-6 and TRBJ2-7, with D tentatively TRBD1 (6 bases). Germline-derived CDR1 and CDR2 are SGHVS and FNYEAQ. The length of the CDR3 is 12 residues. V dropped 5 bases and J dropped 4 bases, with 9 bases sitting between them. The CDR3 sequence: CASSLQGYEQYF. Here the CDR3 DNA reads TGTGCCAGCAGCCTACAGGGTTACGAGCAGTACTTC.

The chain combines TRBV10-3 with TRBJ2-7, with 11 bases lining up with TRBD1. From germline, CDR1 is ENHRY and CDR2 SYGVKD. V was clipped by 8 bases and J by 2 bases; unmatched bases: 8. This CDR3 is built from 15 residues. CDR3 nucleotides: TGTGCCATCGAAAAGGGGACAGGGGGGACCTACGAGCAGTACTTC. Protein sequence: CAIEKGTGGTYEQYF.

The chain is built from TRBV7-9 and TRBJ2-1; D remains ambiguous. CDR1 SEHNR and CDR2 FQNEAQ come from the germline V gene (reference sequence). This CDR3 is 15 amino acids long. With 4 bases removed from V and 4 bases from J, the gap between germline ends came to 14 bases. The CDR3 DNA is TGTGCCAGCAGCTCCCGCGAAGAATTTTACAATGAGCAGTTCTTC. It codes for CASSSREEFYNEQFF.

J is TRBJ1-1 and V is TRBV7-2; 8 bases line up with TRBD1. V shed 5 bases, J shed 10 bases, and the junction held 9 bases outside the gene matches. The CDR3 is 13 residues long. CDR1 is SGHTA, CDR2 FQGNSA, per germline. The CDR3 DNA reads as TGTGCCAGCAGCGTTACATTAGGACAGGGAGCTTTCTTT. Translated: CASSVTLGQGAFF.

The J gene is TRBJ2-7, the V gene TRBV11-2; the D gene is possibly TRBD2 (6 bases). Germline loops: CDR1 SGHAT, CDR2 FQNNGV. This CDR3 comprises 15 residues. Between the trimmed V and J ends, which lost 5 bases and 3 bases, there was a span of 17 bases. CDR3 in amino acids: CASSPTEGRGYEQYF. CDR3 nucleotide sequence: TGTGCCAGCAGCCCGACGGAGGGTCGGGGCTACGAGCAGTACTTC.

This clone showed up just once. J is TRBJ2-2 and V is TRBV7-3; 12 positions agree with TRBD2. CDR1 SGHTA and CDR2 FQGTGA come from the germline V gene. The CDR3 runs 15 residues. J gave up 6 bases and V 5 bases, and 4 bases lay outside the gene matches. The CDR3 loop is CASSKTSGSSGELFF. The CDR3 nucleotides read TGTGCCAGCAGCAAGACTAGCGGGAGTTCCGGGGAGCTGTTTTTT.

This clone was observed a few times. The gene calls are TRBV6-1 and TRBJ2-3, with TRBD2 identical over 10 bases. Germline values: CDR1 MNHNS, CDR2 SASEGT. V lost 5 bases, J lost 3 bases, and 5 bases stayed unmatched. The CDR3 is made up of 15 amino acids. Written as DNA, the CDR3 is TGTGCCAGCAGTCCCAGACTAGCGGGTACAGATACGCAGTATTTT. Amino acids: CASSPRLAGTDTQYF.